This T cell receptor beta chain was obtained from a study of a mutant IDH1 vaccine in newly diagnosed glioma. The time point denotes: baseline, week 1 (first vaccination visit). Treatment: pre-vaccination baseline after standard-of-care therapy. Trimming took off 0 bases at V and 7 bases at J, with 13 bases between the two ends. CDR1 SGHNT and CDR2 YYREEE come from the germline V gene (reference sequence). The CDR3 sequence is 15 residues long. Only in-frame clones appear in the TCRdb table, and some are missing; sequencing was by immunoSEQ multiplex PCR. Of some 70,000 clones listed, more than 65% are singletons.

This chain connects TRBV5-4 to TRBJ1-4, with a possible D match to TRBD1 (5 bases). The sequencing here drew on PBMCs, taken from a glioma patient treated with radiotherapy, temozolomide or both. This sequence was found in a middle-aged man with glioma. The CDR3 loop reads CASSLEGREVEKLFF. For the CDR3, the DNA is TGTGCCAGCAGCTTGGAAGGCAGGGAAGTTGAAAAACTGTTTTTT.